This T cell receptor beta chain is from a study of shared clonotypes between healthy human individuals. Whole-study findings and limits: Researchers sampled blood only, noting tissue repertoires likely differ.

Points on this clone: The antigen remains undetermined.

Donors, healthy HIV-negative adults, lacked recent acute infections or vaccinations. The CDR3 has 14 amino acids. Germline values: CDR1 SEHNR, CDR2 FQNEAQ (reference sequence). Trimming cost V 5 bases and J 7 bases, with 14 bases left between them. Deep-level settings were used for running the assay. The authors loaded about 200 ng DNA, 27,000 or so T cell genomes, into sorted-subset replicate PCRs. Sequencing used immunoSEQ multiplex PCR; TCRdb keeps in-frame clones, though not all of them. The sample contains more than 2 million clones, 85% to 95% of which appear only once. The V gene is TRBV7-9, the J gene TRBJ2-2, with D perhaps TRBD2 (6 bases). The TCR originated in a young man in good health. The sequenced sample consisted of naive CD4+ T cells sorted from blood. Subset denoted: CD45RA+ positively selected. For the CDR3, the DNA is TGTGCCAGCAGCCTCCGGGAGAAAGGCGGGGAGCTGTTTTTT. This sequence encodes CASSLREKGGELFF.